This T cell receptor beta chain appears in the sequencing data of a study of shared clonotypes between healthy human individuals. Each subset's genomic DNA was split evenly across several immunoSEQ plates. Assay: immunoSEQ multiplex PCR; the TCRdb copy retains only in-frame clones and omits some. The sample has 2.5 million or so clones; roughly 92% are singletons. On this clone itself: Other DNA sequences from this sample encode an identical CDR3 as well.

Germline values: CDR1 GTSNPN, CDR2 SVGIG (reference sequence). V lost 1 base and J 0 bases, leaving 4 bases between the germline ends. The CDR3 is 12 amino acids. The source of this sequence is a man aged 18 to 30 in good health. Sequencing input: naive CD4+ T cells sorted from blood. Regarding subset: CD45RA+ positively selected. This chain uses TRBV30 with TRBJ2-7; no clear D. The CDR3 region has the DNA TGTGCCTGGAGTGACAGCTCCTACGAGCAGTACTTC. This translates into CAWSDSSYEQYF.